This is a list of T cell receptor beta chains from one sample in a study of shared clonotypes between healthy human individuals. This table comes from immunoSEQ multiplex PCR, and its TCRdb copy is limited to in-frame clones, with some not included. The data contain about 2.1 million clones, approximately 94% of them seen just once; the ten biggest clones take up approximately 1.7%. What was sequenced was naive CD8+ T cells from PBMCs. The receptors originated from a man aged 18 to 30 in good health. Some clones in this sample may be carry-over from other donors' samples. Both conserved end residues are part of each CDR3. The D gene is left open where the match is weak. Size values are once, few and many counts, or a class for expanded clones, and some rows have none.

abundance | j_gene | d_gene | v_gene | CDR3nt | CDR3aa
NA | TRBJ2-2 | TRBD1 | TRBV9 | TGTGCCAGCAGCGTCCACGGGACAGACGGCGCCGGGGAGCTGTTTTTT | CASSVHGTDGAGELFF
once | TRBJ2-1 | NA | TRBV6-5 | TGTGCCAGCAACCCTACGGGGGACTTTTACAATGAGCAGTTCTTC | CASNPTGDFYNEQFF
NA | TRBJ1-5 | NA | TRBV7-8 | TGTGCCAGCTCCCCCGGTACCGTCAATCAGCCCCAGCATTTT | CASSPGTVNQPQHF
NA | TRBJ2-1 | TRBD2 | TRBV11-2 | TGTGCCAGCAGCTCAAGACCGGGACTAGCGGGCGATGAGCAGTTCTTC | CASSSRPGLAGDEQFF
NA | TRBJ2-7 | NA | TRBV5-6 | TGTGCCAGCAGCTTGTGGCTGTCCGAGCAGTACTTC | CASSLWLSEQYF
NA | TRBJ1-2 | NA | TRBV7-2 | TGTGCCAGCAGCTTAGCGGATTTGGGCCTATCCGAAACCTATGGCTACACCTTC | CASSLADLGLSETYGYTF
NA | TRBJ2-1 | TRBD1 | TRBV4-1 | TGCGCCAGCAGTAACCGGGACAGGGACGACGAGCAGTTCTTC | CASSNRDRDDEQFF
NA | TRBJ2-7 | TRBD1 | TRBV27 | TGTGCCAGCAGCACCGCAGGGGGCGAGCAGTACTTC | CASSTAGGEQYF
NA | TRBJ2-7 | NA | TRBV9 | TGTGCCAGCAGCGAAGGGACTGCAATTGGCTACGAGCAGTACTTC | CASSEGTAIGYEQYF
NA | TRBJ2-2 | NA | TRBV19 | TGTGCCAGTAGTACACCTATTTACTACGAGAAGAACACCGGGGAGCTGTTTTTT | CASSTPIYYEKNTGELFF
NA | TRBJ2-2 | NA | TRBV29-1 | TGCAGCGTAAGAACCCTAGCGAACACGAACACCGGGGAGCTGTTTTTT | CSVRTLANTNTGELFF
NA | TRBJ1-5 | NA | TRBV9 | TGTGCCAGCAGCGTACTGGGGGATCAGCCCCAGCATTTT | CASSVLGDQPQHF
NA | TRBJ2-7 | TRBD2 | TRBV4-2 | TGTGCCAGCAGCCAAGGGACTAGTCGAAACTACGAGCAGTACTTC | CASSQGTSRNYEQYF
NA | TRBJ1-1 | NA | TRBV19 | TGTGCCAGTAGTTACAGGTACCTGAACACTGAAGCTTTCTTT | CASSYRYLNTEAFF
NA | TRBJ2-3 | NA | TRBV15 | TGTGCCACCAGCAGAGGGTCACTGCCGAGCACAGATACGCAGTATTTT | CATSRGSLPSTDTQYF
few | TRBJ1-1 | NA | TRBV6-1 | TGTGCCAGCAGCGGAGATTCAGCAGAAGCTTTCTTT | CASSGDSAEAFF
NA | TRBJ1-2 | NA | TRBV9 | TGTGCCAGCAGCAACGACAGGCCAAATGGCTACACCTTC | CASSNDRPNGYTF
NA | TRBJ2-1 | TRBD2 | TRBV7-9 | TGTGCCAGCAGCTTAGAAGGCGGGAGTTTGAATGAGCAGTTCTTC | CASSLEGGSLNEQFF
NA | TRBJ2-2 | TRBD2 | TRBV5-6 | TGTGCCAGCAGCTCCCGACTAGCGGGAGGTTTGGGGGAGCTGTTTTTT | CASSSRLAGGLGELFF
NA | TRBJ1-5 | TRBD1 | TRBV27 | TGTGCCAGCAGTCCCATTCCCCCAACAGGGGGCGAACAGCCCCAGCATTTT | CASSPIPPTGGEQPQHF
NA | TRBJ1-1 | NA | TRBV28 | TGTGCCAGCAGCCTGCCGGGGCTGAACACTGAAGCTTTCTTT | CASSLPGLNTEAFF
once | TRBJ2-1 | TRBD2 | TRBV7-3 | TGTGCCAGCAGCTTAGAGGCGGGAGGTCCATACAATGAGCAGTTCTTC | CASSLEAGGPYNEQFF
few | TRBJ1-1 | NA | TRBV19 | TGTGCCAGTAGTATAGTGACAGACACTGAAGCTTTCTTT | CASSIVTDTEAFF
NA | TRBJ2-6 | NA | TRBV7-9 | TGTGCCAGCAGCTTAATTGGGGGGCTCTGGGCCAACGTCCTGACTTTC | CASSLIGGLWANVLTF
NA | TRBJ2-7 | NA | TRBV28 | TGTGCCAGCAGTTTACTCCAGGACAGCCCCTCGGGGGAGCAGTACTTC | CASSLLQDSPSGEQYF
NA | TRBJ2-2 | TRBD2 | TRBV13 | TGTGCCAGCAGCACCCGGACTAGCGGGGGCCAGGAGCTGTTTTTT | CASSTRTSGGQELFF
NA | TRBJ2-1 | NA | TRBV7-9 | TGTGCCAGCAGCCCCCCCCTCCTAGATGAGCAGTTCTTC | CASSPPLLDEQFF
NA | TRBJ2-6 | NA | TRBV7-3 | TGTGCCAGCAGCTCCCACGGGGGGGCCAACGTCCTGACTTTC | CASSSHGGANVLTF
NA | TRBJ2-1 | NA | TRBV11-2 | TGTGCCAGCAGCTCCTCCCAGGACGACCGATCCTACAATGAGCAGTTCTTC | CASSSSQDDRSYNEQFF
NA | TRBJ2-1 | NA | TRBV6-4 | TGTGCCAGCATTGCAGGAGTGTCCTCCTACAATGAGCAGTTCTTC | CASIAGVSSYNEQFF
NA | TRBJ2-5 | NA | TRBV6-5 | TGTGCCAGCAGGCGGGGAGAGGGGGATGAGACCCAGTACTTC | CASRRGEGDETQYF
NA | TRBJ2-2 | TRBD1 | TRBV7-6 | TGTGCCAGCAGCTTAGGCCCGACAGGGGCGAACACCGGGGAGCTGTTTTTT | CASSLGPTGANTGELFF
NA | TRBJ2-5 | NA | TRBV11-2 | TGTGCCAGCAGCTTCGACAGTCCCCAGTACTTC | CASSFDSPQYF